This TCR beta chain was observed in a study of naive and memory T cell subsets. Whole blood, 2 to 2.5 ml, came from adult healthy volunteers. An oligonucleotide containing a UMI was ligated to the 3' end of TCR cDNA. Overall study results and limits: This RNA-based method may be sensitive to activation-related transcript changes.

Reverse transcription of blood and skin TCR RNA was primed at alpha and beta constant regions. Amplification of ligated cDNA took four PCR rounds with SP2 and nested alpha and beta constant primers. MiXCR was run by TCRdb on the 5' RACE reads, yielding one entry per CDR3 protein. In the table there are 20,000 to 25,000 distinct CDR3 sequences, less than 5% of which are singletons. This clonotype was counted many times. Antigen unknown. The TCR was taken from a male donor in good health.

The CDR3, as DNA: TGTGCCAGCTCACCACCGGGGGGGAGCGGCTCCTACGAGCAGTACTTC. The encoded protein is CASSPPGGSGSYEQYF. The J gene is TRBJ2-7, the V gene TRBV18; 7 bases line up with TRBD2. The V segment lost 0 bases and the J segment 0 bases; nucleotides outside the gene matches: 5. The germline V gene has CDR1 KGHSH and CDR2 LQKENI. The CDR3 runs to 16 residues.